The TCR beta chain described here comes from a study of cytomegalovirus exposure and HLA in healthy donors. Whole-study results and caveats: Using the classifier, cytomegalovirus status was reportedly diagnosed with high specificity and sensitivity.

This CDR3 has 16 amino acids. V lost 0 bases and J lost 2, with 13 bases in between. CDR1 is MNHEY and CDR2 is SVGAGI in the germline V gene. About this clone itself: Its antigen is currently unknown.

A multiplex PCR was run with 60 Vbeta primers and 13 Jbeta primers. Libraries were prepared by immunoSEQ multiplex PCR; TCRdb keeps only in-frame clonotypes and omits some of them. Of around 58,000 clones in the sample, around four fifths were seen once. Sequenced sample: PBMCs. The chain employs TRBV6-5 and TRBJ1-1; maybe TRBD1 (6 bases). This clonotype was sampled from a male donor in good health and CMV-seropositive. CDR3 DNA: TGTGCCAGCAGTTACTCGTTCGGACAGATCAACACTGAAGCTTTCTTT. Translation: CASSYSFGQINTEAFF.